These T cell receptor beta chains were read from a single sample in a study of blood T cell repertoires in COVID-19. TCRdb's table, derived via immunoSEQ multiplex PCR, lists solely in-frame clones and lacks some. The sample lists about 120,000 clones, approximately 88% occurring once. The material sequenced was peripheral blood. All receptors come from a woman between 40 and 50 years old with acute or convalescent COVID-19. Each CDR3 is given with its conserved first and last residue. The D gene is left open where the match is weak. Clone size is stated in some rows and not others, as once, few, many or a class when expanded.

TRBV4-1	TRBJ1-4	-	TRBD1	TGCGCCAGCAGCCCACAGGGGTACAATGAAAAACTGTTTTTT	CASSPQGYNEKLFF
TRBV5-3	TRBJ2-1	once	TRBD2	TGTGCCAGAAGCTCCCCGGGGGGGGGTTATTACAATGAGCAGTTCTTC	CARSSPGGGYYNEQFF
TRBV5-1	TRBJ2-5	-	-	TGCGCCAGCAGCTTCCGGGGGGAGACCCAGTACTTC	CASSFRGETQYF
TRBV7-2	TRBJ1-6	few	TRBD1	TGTGCCAGCAGCTTAGTGGCGGGACAGGGTTCACCCCTCCACTTT	CASSLVAGQGSPLHF
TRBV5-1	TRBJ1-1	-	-	TGCGCCAGCAGTGAGGGTATGAACACTGAAGCTTTCTTT	CASSEGMNTEAFF
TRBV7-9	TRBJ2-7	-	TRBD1	TGTGCCAGTCTTTCGACAGGGAGCTCCTACGAGCAGTACTTC	CASLSTGSSYEQYF
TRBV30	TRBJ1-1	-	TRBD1	TGTGCCTGGGACAGGGGTAACACTGAAGCTTTCTTT	CAWDRGNTEAFF
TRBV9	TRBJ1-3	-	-	TGTGCCAGCAGCGTAACCGGACACTCTGGAAACACCATATATTTT	CASSVTGHSGNTIYF
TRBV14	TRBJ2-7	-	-	TGTGCCAGCAGCTCTACAGGGTACGCCTACGAGCAGTACTTC	CASSSTGYAYEQYF
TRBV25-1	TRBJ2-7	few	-	TGTGCCAGCAGCCTAGCAGCCTACGAGCAGTACTTC	CASSLAAYEQYF
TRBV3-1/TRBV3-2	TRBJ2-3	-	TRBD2	TGTGCCAGCAGCCAAGTAAGGTTGGGAGCGGGGGCCTCCGAAATTATCACAGATACGCAGTATTTT	CASSQVRLGAGASEIITDTQYF
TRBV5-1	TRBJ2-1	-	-	TGCGCCAGCAGCCCCATGCGGTACTCCTACAATGAGCAGTTCTTC	CASSPMRYSYNEQFF
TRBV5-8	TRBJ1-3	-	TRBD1	TGTGCCAGCAGAAACAGGGGGAGGGGAAACACCATATATTTT	CASRNRGRGNTIYF
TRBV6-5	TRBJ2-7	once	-	TGTGCCAGCAGTCAATCATACGAGCAGTACTTC	CASSQSYEQYF
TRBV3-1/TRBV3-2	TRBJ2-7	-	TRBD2	TGTGCCAGCAGCCGCCTAGGAGCGGGGGGGCGCTACGACGAGCAGTACTTC	CASSRLGAGGRYDEQYF
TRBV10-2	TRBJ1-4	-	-	TGCGCCAGCTCTAGTGGCGCCGAAAAACTGTTTTTT	CASSSGAEKLFF
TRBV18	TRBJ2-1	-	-	TGTGCCAGCTCAGCTAAACATGCCACGGGCAATGAGCAGTTCTTC	CASSAKHATGNEQFF
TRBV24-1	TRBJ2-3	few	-	TGTGCCACCAGTGATCCAGGGCAGGGGAAAGGTACGCAGTATTTT	CATSDPGQGKGTQYF
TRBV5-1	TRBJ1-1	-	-	TGCGCCAGCAGCTCGGATCCGACGAAAAGGGGGTACACTGAAGCTTTCTTT	CASSSDPTKRGYTEAFF
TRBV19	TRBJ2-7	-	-	TGTGCCAGCTCAGGGGTACCCTACGAGCAGTACTTC	CASSGVPYEQYF
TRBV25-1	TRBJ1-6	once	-	TGTGCCAGCAGTGTGGGAGTCAGGAACTCCTATAATTCACCCCTCCACTTT	CASSVGVRNSYNSPLHF